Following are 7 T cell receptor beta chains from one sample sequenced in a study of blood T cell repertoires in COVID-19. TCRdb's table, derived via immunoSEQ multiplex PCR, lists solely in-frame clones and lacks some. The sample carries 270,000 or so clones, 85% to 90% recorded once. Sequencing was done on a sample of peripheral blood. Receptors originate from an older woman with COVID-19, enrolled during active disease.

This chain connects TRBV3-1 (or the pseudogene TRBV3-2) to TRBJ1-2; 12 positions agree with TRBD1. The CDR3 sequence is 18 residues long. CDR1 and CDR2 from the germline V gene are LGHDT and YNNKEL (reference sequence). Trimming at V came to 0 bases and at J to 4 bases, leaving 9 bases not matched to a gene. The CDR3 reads CASSQDVGTGGSSYGYTF. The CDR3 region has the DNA TGTGCCAGCAGCCAAGACGTGGGGACAGGGGGCAGCAGCTATGGCTACACCTTC.

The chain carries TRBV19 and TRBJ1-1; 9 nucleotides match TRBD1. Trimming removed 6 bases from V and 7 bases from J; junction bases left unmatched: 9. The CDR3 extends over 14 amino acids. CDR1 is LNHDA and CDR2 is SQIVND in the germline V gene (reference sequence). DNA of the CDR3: TGTGCCAGTAGGTCGGACAGGGGTCGAGGTGAAGCTTTCTTT. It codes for CASRSDRGRGEAFF.

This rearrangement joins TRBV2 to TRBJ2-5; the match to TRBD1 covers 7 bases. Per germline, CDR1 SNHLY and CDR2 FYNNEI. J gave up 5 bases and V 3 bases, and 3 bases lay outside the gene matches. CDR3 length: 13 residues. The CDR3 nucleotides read TGTGCCAGCAGTGATGACAGGGCTGAGACCCAGTACTTC. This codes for CASSDDRAETQYF.

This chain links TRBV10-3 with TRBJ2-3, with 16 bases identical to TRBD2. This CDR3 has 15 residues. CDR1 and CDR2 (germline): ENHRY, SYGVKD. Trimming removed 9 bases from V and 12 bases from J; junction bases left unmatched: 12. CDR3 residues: CAIAGTSGGAPVQYF. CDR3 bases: TGTGCCATAGCCGGGACTAGCGGGGGGGCTCCGGTTCAGTATTTT.

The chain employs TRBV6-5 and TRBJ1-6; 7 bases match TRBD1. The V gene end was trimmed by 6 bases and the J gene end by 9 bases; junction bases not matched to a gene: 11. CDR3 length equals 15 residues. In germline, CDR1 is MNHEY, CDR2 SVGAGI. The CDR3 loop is CASRAGTAGSSPLHF. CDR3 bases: TGTGCCAGCAGAGCTGGGACAGCAGGAAGTTCACCCCTCCACTTT.

The CDR3 coding sequence is TGTGCCAGCAGCTTCAAGACCCCCGGGACAGGGGGAACAGATACGCAGTATTTT. Amino acids: CASSFKTPGTGGTDTQYF. The chain has TRBV7-6 and TRBJ2-3; the match to TRBD1 covers 11 bases. J gave up 3 bases and V 3 bases, and 11 bases lay outside the gene matches. CDR3 length: 18 amino acids. Looked up from germline, CDR1 is SGHVS and CDR2 is FNYEAQ. The full variable domain, its missing parts supplied by reference TRBV7-6 and TRBJ2-3, is GAGVSQSPRYKVTKRGQDVALRCDPISGHVSLYWYRQALGQGPEFLTYFNYEAQQDKSGLPNDRFSAERPEGSISTLTIQRTEQRDSAMYRCASSFKTPGTGGTDTQYFGPGTRLTVL.

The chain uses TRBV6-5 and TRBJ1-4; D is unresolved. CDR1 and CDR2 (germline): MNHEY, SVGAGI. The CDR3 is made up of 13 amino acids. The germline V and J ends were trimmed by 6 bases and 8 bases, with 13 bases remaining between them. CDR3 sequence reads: CASSPREKEKLFF. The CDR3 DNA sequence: TGTGCCAGCAGCCCCCGGGAGAAGGAAAAACTGTTTTTT.